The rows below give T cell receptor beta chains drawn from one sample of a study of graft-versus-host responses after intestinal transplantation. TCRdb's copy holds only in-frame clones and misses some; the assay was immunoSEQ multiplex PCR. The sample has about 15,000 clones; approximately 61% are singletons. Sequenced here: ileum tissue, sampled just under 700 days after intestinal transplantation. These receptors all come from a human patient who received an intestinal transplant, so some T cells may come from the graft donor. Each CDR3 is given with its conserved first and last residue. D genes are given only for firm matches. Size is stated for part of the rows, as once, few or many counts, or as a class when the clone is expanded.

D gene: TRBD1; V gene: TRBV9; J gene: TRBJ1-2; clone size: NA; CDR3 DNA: TGTGCCAGCAGCGCGGAGACAGGGTGGGGCTCCTATGGCTACACCTTC; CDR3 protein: CASSAETGWGSYGYTF
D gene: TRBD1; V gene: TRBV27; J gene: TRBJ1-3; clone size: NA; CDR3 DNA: TGTGCCAGCAGTTTATACGGGACAGGGGTTGGAAACACCATATATTTT; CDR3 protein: CASSLYGTGVGNTIYF
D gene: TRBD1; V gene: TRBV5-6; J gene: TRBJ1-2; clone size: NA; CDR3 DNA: TGTGCCAGCAGCTTGTTAGGACAGGTCAACTATGGCTACACCTTC; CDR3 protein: CASSLLGQVNYGYTF
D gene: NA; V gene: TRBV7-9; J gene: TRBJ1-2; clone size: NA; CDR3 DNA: TGTGCCAGCACGACCGGGGGGACTAACTATGGCTACACCTTC; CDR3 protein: CASTTGGTNYGYTF
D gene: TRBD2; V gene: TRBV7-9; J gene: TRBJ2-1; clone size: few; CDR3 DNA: TGTGCCAGCAGCTCGGCGGGGGGGCTCGGGTCCTACAATGAGCAGTTCTTC; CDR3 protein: CASSSAGGLGSYNEQFF
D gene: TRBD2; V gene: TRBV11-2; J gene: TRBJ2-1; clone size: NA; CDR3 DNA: TGTGCCAGCAGCGAGACTGGACTAGCGGGGGAGGGTGAGCAGTTCTTC; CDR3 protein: CASSETGLAGEGEQFF
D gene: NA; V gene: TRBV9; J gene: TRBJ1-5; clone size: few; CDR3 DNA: TGTGCCAGCAGCGTAGGGGCAGGGGATCAGCCCCAGCATTTT; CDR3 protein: CASSVGAGDQPQHF
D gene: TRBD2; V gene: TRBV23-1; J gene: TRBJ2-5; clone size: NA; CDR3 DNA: TGCGCCAGCAGTCAAACAGAACCCCGGACTGGCGGGGGAATAGAGACCCAGTACTTC; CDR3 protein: CASSQTEPRTGGGIETQYF
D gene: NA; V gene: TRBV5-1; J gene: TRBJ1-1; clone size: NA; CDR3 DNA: TGCGCCAGCAGCATAAAGGGGCGAGAAACTGAAGCTTTCTTT; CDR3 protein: CASSIKGRETEAFF
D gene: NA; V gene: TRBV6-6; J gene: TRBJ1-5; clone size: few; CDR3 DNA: TGTGCCAGCAGTACCAGTAGGGGAAGGGGTCAGCCCCAGCATTTT; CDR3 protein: CASSTSRGRGQPQHF
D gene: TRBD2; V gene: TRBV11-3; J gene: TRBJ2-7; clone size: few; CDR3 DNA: TGTGCCAGCAGCTCTCGATCCGGACTAGGGGCCTACGAGCAGTACTTC; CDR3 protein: CASSSRSGLGAYEQYF
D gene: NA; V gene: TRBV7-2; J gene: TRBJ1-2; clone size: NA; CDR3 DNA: TGTGCCAGCAGCTTAGCTCCAGGCGAAAGCCACTATGGCTACACCTTC; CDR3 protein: CASSLAPGESHYGYTF
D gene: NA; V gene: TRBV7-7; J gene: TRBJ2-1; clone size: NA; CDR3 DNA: TGTGCCAGCAGTCCCGGGACAGCCGGGACTAGTGGGTACAATGAGCAGTTCTTC; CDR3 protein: CASSPGTAGTSGYNEQFF
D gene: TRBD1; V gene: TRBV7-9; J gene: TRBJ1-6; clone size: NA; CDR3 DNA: TGTGCCAGCAGCTTAATAGTCCGATCAACAGGGGGCGTAAATTCACCCCTCCACTTT; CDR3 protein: CASSLIVRSTGGVNSPLHF
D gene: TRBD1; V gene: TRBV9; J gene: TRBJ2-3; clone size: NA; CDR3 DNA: TGTGCCAGCAGCGTAGGGGGACAGTCTAGCACAGATACGCAGTATTTT; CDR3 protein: CASSVGGQSSTDTQYF
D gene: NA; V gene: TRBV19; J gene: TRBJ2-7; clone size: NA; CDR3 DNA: TGTGCCAGTAGTCCCGCCGACAAGTCCTACGAGCAGTACTTC; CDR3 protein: CASSPADKSYEQYF
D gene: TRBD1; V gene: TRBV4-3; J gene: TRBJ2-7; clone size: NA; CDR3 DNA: TGCGCCAGCAGCCAAGAGGGACAGCCTACCTACGAGCAGTACTTC; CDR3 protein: CASSQEGQPTYEQYF
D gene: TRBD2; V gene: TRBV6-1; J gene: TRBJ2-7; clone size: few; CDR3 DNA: TGTGCCAGCAATCCCTTCAGCGGGGGCGCGTCCGAGCAGTACTTC; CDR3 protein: CASNPFSGGASEQYF
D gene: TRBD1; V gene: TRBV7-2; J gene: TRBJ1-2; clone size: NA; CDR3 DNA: TGTGCCAGCAGCTTAGGACAGGGAGCTGGCTACACCTTC; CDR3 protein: CASSLGQGAGYTF
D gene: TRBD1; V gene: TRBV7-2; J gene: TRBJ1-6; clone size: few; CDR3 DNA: TGTGCCAGCAGCTTCGCACAGGGGGCACGATCACCCCTCCACTTT; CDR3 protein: CASSFAQGARSPLHF
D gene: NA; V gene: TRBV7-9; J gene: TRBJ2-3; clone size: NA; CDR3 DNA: TGTGCCAGCAGCTTGGGGGTTATGGTGGGGGGTAGCACAGATACGCAGTATTTT; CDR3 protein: CASSLGVMVGGSTDTQYF
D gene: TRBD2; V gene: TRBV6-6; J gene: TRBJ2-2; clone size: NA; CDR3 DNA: TGTGCCAGCAGTCCTAGGAGCGGGGGACTCACCGGGGAGCTGTTTTTT; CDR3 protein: CASSPRSGGLTGELFF
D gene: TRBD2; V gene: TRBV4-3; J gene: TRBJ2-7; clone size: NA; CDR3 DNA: TGCGCCAGCAGCCAAGATATAGCTAGCGGGGGCCACGAGCAGTACTTC; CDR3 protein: CASSQDIASGGHEQYF
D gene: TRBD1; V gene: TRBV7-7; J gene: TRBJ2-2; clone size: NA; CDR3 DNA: TGTGCCAGCAGCTTAGCAGGGGGCCTAAACACCGGGGAGCTGTTTTTT; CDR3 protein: CASSLAGGLNTGELFF
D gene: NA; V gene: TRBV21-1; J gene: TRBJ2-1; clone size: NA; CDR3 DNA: TGTGCCAGCAGCACAGGACAGTTTTCATACAATGAGCAGTTCTTC; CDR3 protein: CASSTGQFSYNEQFF
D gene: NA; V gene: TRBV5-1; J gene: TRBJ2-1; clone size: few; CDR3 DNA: TGCGCCAGCAGCTCGTTGGGCGGAGGGGGGGCTTCCTTCAATGAGCAGTTCTTC; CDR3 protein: CASSSLGGGGASFNEQFF
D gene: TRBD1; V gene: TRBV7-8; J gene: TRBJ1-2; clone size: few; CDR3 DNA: TGTGCCAGCACTCCGGGGGACAGGACTAACTATGGCTACACCTTC; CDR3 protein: CASTPGDRTNYGYTF
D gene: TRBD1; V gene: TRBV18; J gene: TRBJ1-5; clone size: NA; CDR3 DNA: TGTGCCAGCTCACTCACAGGGGAACAGCCCCAGCATTTT; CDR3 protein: CASSLTGEQPQHF
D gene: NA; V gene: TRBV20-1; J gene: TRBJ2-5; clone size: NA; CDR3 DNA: TGCAGTGCCAGACCAGGGGAGACCCAGTACTTC; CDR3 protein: CSARPGETQYF
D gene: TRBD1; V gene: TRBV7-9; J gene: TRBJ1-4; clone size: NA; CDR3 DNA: TGTGCCAGCAGCATACTCCTGACAGGGACTAATGAAAAACTGTTTTTT; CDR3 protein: CASSILLTGTNEKLFF
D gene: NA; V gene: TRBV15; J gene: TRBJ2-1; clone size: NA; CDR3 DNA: TGTGCCACCAGCCCCCGGGTAGGAGACAATGAGCAGTTCTTC; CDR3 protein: CATSPRVGDNEQFF
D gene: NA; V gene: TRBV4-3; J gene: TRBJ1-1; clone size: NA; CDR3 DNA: TGCGCCAGCAGCCAGACAGGATACACAAACACTGAAGCTTTCTTT; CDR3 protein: CASSQTGYTNTEAFF
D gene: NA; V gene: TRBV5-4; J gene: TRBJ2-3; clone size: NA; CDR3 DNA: TGTGCCAGCAGCTTGGATTCAGGGGCGGATACGCAGTATTTT; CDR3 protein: CASSLDSGADTQYF
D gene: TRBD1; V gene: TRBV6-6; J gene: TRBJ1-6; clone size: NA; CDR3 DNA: TGTGCCAGCAGTTACCCGACAGGGGGCTTGAATTCACCCCTCCACTTT; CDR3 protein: CASSYPTGGLNSPLHF
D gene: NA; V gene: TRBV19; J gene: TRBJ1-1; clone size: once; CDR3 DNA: TGTGCCAGTAGTATAAACAAACAGAACACTGAAGCTTTCTTT; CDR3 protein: CASSINKQNTEAFF
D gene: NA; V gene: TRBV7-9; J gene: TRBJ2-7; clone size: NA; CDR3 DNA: TGTGCCAGCAGCGCCCCGGCGGGTGGTGGTATGAAGCAGTACTTC; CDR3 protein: CASSAPAGGGMKQYF
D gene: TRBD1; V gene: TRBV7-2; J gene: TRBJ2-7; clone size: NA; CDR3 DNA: TGTGCCAGCAGCTTAGCGACAGGGTTTCCCTACGAGCAGTACTTC; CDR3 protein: CASSLATGFPYEQYF
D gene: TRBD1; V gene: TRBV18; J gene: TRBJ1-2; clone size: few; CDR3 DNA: TGTGCCAGCTCACGGGGACAGTCCTCCCACTATGGCTACACCTTC; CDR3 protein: CASSRGQSSHYGYTF
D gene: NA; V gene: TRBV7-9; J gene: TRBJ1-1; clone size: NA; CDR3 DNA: TGTGCCAGCAGCTTAGAACAGGGCACTGAAGCTTTCTTT; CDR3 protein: CASSLEQGTEAFF
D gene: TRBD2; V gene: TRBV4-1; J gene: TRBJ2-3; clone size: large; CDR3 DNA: TGCGCCAGCAGCCAAACACAGGGCTTGGGACTAGCGGGGGCCACAGATACGCAGTATTTT; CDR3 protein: CASSQTQGLGLAGATDTQYF
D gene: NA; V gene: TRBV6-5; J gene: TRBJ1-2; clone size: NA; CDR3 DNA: TGTGCCAGCAGTTACTCGCACGTCCCCGAGTATGGCTACACCTTC; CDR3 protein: CASSYSHVPEYGYTF
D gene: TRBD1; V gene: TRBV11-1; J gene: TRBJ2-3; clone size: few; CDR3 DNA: TGTGCCAGCAGCTTGGGACAGGGGCACACAGATACGCAGTATTTT; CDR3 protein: CASSLGQGHTDTQYF
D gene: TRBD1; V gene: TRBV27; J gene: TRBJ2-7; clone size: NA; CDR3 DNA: TGTGCCAGCAGTTACAGGGGGCGCGAGCAGTACTTC; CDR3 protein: CASSYRGREQYF
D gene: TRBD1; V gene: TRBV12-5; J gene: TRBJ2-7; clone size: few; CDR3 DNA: TGTGCTAGTGCCGCGGACAGGGGGGCCTACGAGCAGTACTTC; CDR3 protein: CASAADRGAYEQYF
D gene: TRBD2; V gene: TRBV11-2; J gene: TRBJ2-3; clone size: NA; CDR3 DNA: TGTGCCAGCAGCTTATGGCCCCGCGGGGGTAGCGGATTCGGGGATACGCAGTATTTT; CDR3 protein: CASSLWPRGGSGFGDTQYF
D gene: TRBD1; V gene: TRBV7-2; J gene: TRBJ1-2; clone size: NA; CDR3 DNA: TGTGCCAGCAGCTTACCCGACAGGGGCTATGGCTACACCTTC; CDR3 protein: CASSLPDRGYGYTF
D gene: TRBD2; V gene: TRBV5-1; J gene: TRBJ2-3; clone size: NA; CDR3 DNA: TGCGCCAGCAGCTTTAGCGGGGGGGGCACAGATACGCAGTATTTT; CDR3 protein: CASSFSGGGTDTQYF
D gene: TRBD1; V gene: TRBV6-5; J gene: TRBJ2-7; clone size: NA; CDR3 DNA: TGTGCCAGCATAGGACGGGACAGGGTCCCCTACGAGCAGTACTTC; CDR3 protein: CASIGRDRVPYEQYF
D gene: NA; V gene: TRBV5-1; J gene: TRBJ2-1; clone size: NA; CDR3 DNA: TGCGCCAGCAGCTTGGCCCTGGACCATCCACAGGGTGACAATGAGCAGTTCTTC; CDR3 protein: CASSLALDHPQGDNEQFF
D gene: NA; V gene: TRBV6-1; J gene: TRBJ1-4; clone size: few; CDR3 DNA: TGTGCCAGCAGCCCAGGGGAATGGGAAAAACTGTTTTTT; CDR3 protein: CASSPGEWEKLFF
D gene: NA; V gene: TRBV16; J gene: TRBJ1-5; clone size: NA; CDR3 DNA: TGTGCCAGCAGCCAAGGAGATAGCAATCAGCCCCAGCATTTT; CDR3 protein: CASSQGDSNQPQHF